The 9 T cell receptor beta chains below come from one sample, sequenced in a study of identical twins. TCRdb ran MiXCR on the 5' RACE reads and lists one entry per CDR3 protein. The table includes a few hundred thousand distinct CDR3 sequences, about 8% detected once. The data were also submitted as part of a second study, on yellow fever vaccine responses in identical twins.

Input material: CD8+ T cells sorted from blood. The receptor source for this set is a woman between 18 and 30 years old in good health.

The sample holds many counts of this clonotype. The CDR3 region is CAIRGQGNTEAFF. The CDR3 DNA reads TGTGCCATCAGGGGACAGGGCAACACTGAAGCTTTCTTT. J is TRBJ1-1 and V is TRBV27; 9 bases fit TRBD1. This CDR3 region has 13 residues. Trimming took 10 bases from V and 2 from J; bases not matched to a gene: 5. The germline V gene encodes CDR1 MNHEY and CDR2 SMNVEV (reference sequence).

The sample holds a few counts of this clonotype. This chain links TRBV7-2 with TRBJ1-2; possibly TRBD1 for D (6 bases). The CDR3 is made up of 16 amino acids. Germline V gene lookup returns CDR1 SGHTA and CDR2 FQGNSA. With 1 base removed from V and 3 bases from J, the gap between germline ends came to 15 bases. CDR3 in amino acids: CASSLVVGDNHYGYTF. The CDR3, as DNA: TGTGCCAGCAGCTTAGTCGTTGGGGACAACCACTATGGCTACACCTTC.

CDR3 loop: CAWSRLQGDIQYF. CDR3 coding DNA: TGTGCCTGGAGTCGGTTGCAGGGAGACATTCAGTACTTC. The genes are TRBV30 and TRBJ2-4, with D possibly being TRBD1 or TRBD2 (5 bases each). The CDR3 contains 13 residues. V lost 2 bases, J lost 8 bases, and 13 bases lay in between. Germline V gene lookup returns CDR1 GTSNPN and CDR2 SVGIG (reference sequence).

This clonotype has just a few counts. The rearrangement uses TRBV20-1 and TRBJ1-1; 7 nucleotides agree with TRBD1. The length of the CDR3 is 14 residues. V lost 6 bases and J lost 5; bases outside the gene matches: 12. Germline CDR1 and CDR2: DFQATT and SNEGSKA (reference sequence). The DNA of the CDR3 is TGCAGTGCCGAAGACGGGCAGGGGGGGACTGAAGCTTTCTTT. Translation: CSAEDGQGGTEAFF.

This rearrangement joins TRBV2 to TRBJ2-7; TRBD2 matches at 7 bases. V lost 5 bases, J lost 2 bases, and 6 bases stayed unmatched. Germline CDR1 reads SNHLY; CDR2 reads FYNNEI. This CDR3 spans 14 amino acids. CDR3 amino acids: CASSQGGTAYEQYF. For the CDR3, the DNA is TGTGCCAGCAGTCAGGGAGGGACCGCCTACGAGCAGTACTTC.

The rearrangement joins TRBV6-5 to TRBJ2-1; 7 bases align to TRBD2. V lost 0 bases, J lost 5 bases, and 13 bases stayed unmatched. The CDR3 is made up of 18 amino acids. Per germline, CDR1 MNHEY and CDR2 SVGAGI. DNA for the CDR3: TGTGCCAGCAGTTACTCGAAGGAGGAGCGGGGCCTAAACAATGAGCAGTTCTTC. Amino acids: CASSYSKEERGLNNEQFF.

The chain is built from TRBV4-1 and TRBJ1-1; 7 bases are shared with TRBD1. The J segment lost 3 bases and the V segment lost 1 base, leaving 5 bases of the junction unmatched. This CDR3 spans 15 amino acids. CDR1 is MGHRA and CDR2 is YSYEKL in the germline V gene. This chain's CDR3 is CASSQGGGGYTEAFF. In DNA form, the CDR3 reads TGCGCCAGCAGCCAAGGTGGAGGGGGCTACACTGAAGCTTTCTTT.

This chain links TRBV6-5 with TRBJ2-2; maybe TRBD2 (6 bases). The V and J ends lost 6 bases and 4 bases respectively, with 15 bases between them. CDR1 and CDR2 from the germline V gene are MNHEY and SVGAGI. The CDR3 runs to 15 residues. The CDR3 region is CASRYESGSTGELFF. CDR3 bases: TGTGCCAGCAGATACGAAAGCGGGTCCACCGGGGAGCTGTTTTTT.

The chain is built from TRBV29-1 and TRBJ2-7, with D unresolved. Germline lookup yields CDR1 SQVTM and CDR2 ANQGSEA. Between the trimmed V and J ends, which lost 4 bases and 4 bases, there was a span of 14 bases. The CDR3 has 13 amino acids. The CDR3 loop reads CSVVSQTDYEQYF. Here the CDR3 DNA reads TGCAGCGTTGTGTCCCAGACTGATTACGAGCAGTACTTC.